Listed here is a single T cell receptor (beta chain). Antigen: not known. These data come from a study of CD8 T cells in Susac syndrome. Study observations and caveats: The CD4+ T cell repertoire of patients with Susac syndrome showed no detectable clonal expansion.

A quantity of roughly 0.5 to 1 ug RNA underwent reverse transcription using random hexamers. TCRdb itself ran the immunoSEQ multiplex PCR reads through MiXCR, one entry per CDR3 protein. The sample has 210,000 or so distinct CDR3 sequences; about 94% are singletons. This CDR3 has 12 amino acids. V was cut by 7 bases and J by 8 bases, with 9 bases left in between. CDR1 and CDR2 (germline): MNHEY, SMNVEV (reference sequence). This chain connects TRBV27 to TRBJ1-6; D is possibly TRBD1 (5 bases). Material: CD4+ T cells from PBMCs. The TCR sequence derives from a human donor with Susac syndrome. CDR3 in DNA: TGTGCCAGCACCGACAGAGATTCACCCCTCCACTTT. Its protein is CASTDRDSPLHF.